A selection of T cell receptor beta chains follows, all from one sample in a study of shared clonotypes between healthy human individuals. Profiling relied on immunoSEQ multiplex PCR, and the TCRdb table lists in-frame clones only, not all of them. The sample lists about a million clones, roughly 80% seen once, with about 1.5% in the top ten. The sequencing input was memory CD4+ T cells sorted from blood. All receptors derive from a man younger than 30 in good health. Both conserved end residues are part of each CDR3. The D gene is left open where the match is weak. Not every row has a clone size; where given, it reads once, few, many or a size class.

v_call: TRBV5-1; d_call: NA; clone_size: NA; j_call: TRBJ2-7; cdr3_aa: CASSLGGTKSGEQYF; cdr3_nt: TGCGCCAGCAGCTTGGGTGGGACAAAAAGTGGCGAGCAGTACTTC
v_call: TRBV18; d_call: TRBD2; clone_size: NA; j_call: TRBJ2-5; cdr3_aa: CASSPKGLAQETQYF; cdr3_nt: TGTGCCAGCTCACCAAAGGGACTAGCTCAAGAGACCCAGTACTTC
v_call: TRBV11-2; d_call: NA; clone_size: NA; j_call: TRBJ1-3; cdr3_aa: CASSRSEPGNTIYF; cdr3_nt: TGTGCCAGCAGCCGGTCGGAACCTGGAAACACCATATATTTT
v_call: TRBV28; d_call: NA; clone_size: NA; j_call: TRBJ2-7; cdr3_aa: CASSVRDGFYEQYF; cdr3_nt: TGTGCCAGCAGTGTCCGGGACGGCTTCTACGAGCAGTACTTC
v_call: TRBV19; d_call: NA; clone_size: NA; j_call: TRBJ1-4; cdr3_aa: CASSILGTTNEKLFF; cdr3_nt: TGTGCCAGTAGTATCCTGGGGACAACTAATGAAAAACTGTTTTTT
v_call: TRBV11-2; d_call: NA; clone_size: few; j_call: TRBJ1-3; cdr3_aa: CASSPGQFLSGNTIYF; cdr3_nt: TGTGCCAGCAGCCCCGGACAGTTCCTCTCTGGAAACACCATATATTTT
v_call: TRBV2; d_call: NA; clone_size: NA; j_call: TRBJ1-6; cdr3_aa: CASRIRGSRDNSPLHF; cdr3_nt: TGTGCCAGCCGGATTAGGGGAAGTCGAGACAATTCACCCCTCCACTTT
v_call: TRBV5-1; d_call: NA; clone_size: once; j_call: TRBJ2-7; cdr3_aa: CASSPQNSPGSSEQYF; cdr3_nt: TGCGCCAGCAGCCCGCAAAACAGCCCGGGATCATCCGAGCAGTACTTC
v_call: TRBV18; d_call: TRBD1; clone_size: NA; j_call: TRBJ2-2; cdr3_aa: CASSSPRDRGFIAGELFF; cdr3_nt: TGTGCCAGCTCATCTCCCCGGGACAGGGGCTTTATCGCCGGGGAGCTGTTTTTT
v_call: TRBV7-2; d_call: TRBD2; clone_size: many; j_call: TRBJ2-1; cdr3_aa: CASSFPAGGHNEQFF; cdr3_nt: TGTGCCAGCAGCTTCCCAGCGGGAGGCCACAATGAGCAGTTCTTC
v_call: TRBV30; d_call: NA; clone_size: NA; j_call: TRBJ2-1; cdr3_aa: CAWKVAKEQFF; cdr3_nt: TGTGCCTGGAAAGTCGCCAAAGAGCAGTTCTTC
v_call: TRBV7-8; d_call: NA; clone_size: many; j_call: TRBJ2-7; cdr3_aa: CASRGRGYEQYF; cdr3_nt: TGTGCCAGCAGGGGTCGGGGCTACGAGCAGTACTTC
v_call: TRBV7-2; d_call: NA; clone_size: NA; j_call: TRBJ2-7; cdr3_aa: CASRAPGGPSSYEQYF; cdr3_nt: TGTGCCAGCAGGGCCCCCGGGGGCCCCAGCTCCTACGAGCAGTACTTC
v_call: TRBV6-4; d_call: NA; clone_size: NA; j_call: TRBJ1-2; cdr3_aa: CASSADGPVYGYTF; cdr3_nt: TGTGCCAGCAGTGCCGACGGCCCCGTCTATGGCTACACCTTC
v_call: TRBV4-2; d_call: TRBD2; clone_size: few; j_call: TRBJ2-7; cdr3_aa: CASSQDWGGYEQYF; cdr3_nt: TGTGCCAGCAGCCAAGATTGGGGGGGCTACGAGCAGTACTTC
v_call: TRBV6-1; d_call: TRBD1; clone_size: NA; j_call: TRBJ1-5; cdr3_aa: CASRSQGHSNQPQHF; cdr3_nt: TGTGCCAGCAGATCACAGGGGCACAGCAATCAGCCCCAGCATTTT
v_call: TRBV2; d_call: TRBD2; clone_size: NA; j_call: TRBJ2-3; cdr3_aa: CASRASSGGSGTQYF; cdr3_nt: TGTGCCAGCAGAGCATCTTCGGGGGGATCCGGTACGCAGTATTTT
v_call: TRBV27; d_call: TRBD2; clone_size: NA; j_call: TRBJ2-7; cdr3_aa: CASSLSLAGVGEQYF; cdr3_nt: TGTGCCAGCAGTTTGTCACTAGCGGGGGTAGGCGAGCAGTACTTC
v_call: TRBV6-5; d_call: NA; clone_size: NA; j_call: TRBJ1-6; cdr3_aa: CASGEGSYNSPLHF; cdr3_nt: TGTGCCAGTGGGGAAGGGTCCTATAATTCACCCCTCCACTTT
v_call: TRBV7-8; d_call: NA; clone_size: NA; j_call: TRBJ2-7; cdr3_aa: CACRDGGSYEQYF; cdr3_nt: TGTGCCTGCCGGGACGGGGGCTCCTACGAGCAGTACTTC
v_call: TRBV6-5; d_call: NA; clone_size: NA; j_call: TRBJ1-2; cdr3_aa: CASSGGGYTF; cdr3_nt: TGTGCCAGCAGTGGGGGCGGCTACACCTTC
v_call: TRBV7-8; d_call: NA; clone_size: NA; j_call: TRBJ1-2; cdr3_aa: CASSLERTVYGYTF; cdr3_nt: TGTGCCAGCAGCTTAGAAAGGACAGTCTATGGCTACACCTTC
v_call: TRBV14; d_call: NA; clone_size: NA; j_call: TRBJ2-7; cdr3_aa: CASSHRHGQLTYEQYF; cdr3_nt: TGTGCCAGCAGCCATCGGCACGGACAACTGACCTACGAGCAGTACTTC
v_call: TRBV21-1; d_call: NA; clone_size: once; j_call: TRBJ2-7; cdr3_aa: CASSKVTIRDRGYEQYF; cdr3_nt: TGTGCCAGCAGCAAAGTAACTATCCGGGACAGGGGCTACGAGCAGTACTTC
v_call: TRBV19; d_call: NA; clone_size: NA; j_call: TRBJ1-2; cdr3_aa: CASSPGIYGYTF; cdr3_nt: TGTGCCAGTAGTCCCGGGATCTATGGCTACACCTTC
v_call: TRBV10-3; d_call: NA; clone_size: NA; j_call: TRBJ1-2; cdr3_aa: CAINGPPGAQSYGYTF; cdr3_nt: TGTGCCATCAACGGACCCCCGGGGGCGCAGAGCTATGGCTACACCTTC
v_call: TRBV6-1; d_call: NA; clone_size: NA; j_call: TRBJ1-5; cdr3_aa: CASKDGNQPQHF; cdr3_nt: TGTGCCAGCAAGGACGGGAATCAGCCCCAGCATTTT
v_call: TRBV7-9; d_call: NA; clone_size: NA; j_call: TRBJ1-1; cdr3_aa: CASSLNRATEAFF; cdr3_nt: TGTGCCAGCAGCTTAAACAGGGCCACTGAAGCTTTCTTT
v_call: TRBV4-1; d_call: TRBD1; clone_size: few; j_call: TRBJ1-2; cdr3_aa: CASSQGDRALGYGYTF; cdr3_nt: TGCGCCAGCAGCCAAGGGGACAGGGCCCTGGGCTATGGCTACACCTTC
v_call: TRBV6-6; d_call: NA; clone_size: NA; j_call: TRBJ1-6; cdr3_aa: CASSYANENNSPLHF; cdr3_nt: TGTGCCAGCAGTTACGCAAACGAAAATAATTCACCCCTCCACTTT
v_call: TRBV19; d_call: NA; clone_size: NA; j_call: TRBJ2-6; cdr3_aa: CASSPGQGSSGANVLTF; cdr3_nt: TGTGCCAGTAGTCCCGGCCAGGGGAGCTCTGGGGCCAACGTCCTGACTTTC
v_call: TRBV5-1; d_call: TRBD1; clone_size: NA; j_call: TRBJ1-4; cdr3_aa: CASSVDRGTNEKLFF; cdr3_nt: TGCGCCAGCAGCGTGGACAGGGGTACTAATGAAAAACTGTTTTTT
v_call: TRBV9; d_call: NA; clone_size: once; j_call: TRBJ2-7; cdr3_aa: CASSRDLTYEQYF; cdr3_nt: TGTGCCAGCAGCCGAGACCTAACCTACGAGCAGTACTTC
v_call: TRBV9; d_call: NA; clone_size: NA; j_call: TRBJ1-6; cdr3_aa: CASSPRAASNSPLHF; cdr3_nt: TGTGCCAGCAGCCCACGGGCAGCGTCTAATTCACCCCTCCACTTT
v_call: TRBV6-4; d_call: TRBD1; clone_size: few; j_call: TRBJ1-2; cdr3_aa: CASSPSGTGGYGYTF; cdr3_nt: TGTGCCAGCAGTCCTTCCGGGACAGGGGGCTATGGCTACACCTTC
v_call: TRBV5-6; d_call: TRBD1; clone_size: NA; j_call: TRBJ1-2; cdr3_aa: CASSFYGTGQNYGYTF; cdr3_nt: TGTGCCAGCAGCTTCTACGGGACAGGACAAAACTATGGCTACACCTTC
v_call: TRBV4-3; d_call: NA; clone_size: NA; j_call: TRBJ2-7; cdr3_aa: CASSQDRGEGAYEQYF; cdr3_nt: TGCGCCAGCAGCCAAGATAGGGGGGAAGGCGCCTACGAGCAGTACTTC
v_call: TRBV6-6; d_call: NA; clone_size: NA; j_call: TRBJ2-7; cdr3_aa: CASSLSGFYEQYF; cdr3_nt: TGTGCCAGCAGTCTTAGCGGATTCTACGAGCAGTACTTC
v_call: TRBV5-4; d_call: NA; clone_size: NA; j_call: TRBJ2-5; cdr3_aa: CASSLRGVETQYF; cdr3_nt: TGTGCCAGCAGCTTAAGAGGTGTAGAGACCCAGTACTTC
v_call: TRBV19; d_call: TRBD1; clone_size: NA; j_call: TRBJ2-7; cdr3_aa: CASSMTGVFYEQYF; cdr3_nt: TGTGCCAGTAGTATGACAGGGGTCTTCTACGAGCAGTACTTC
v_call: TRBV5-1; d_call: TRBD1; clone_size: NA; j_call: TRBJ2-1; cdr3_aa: CASSAQGPTGDEQFF; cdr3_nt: TGCGCCAGCAGCGCACAGGGGCCTACCGGGGATGAGCAGTTCTTC
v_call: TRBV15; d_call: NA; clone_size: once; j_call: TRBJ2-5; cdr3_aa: CATSRDGRETQYF; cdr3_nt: TGTGCCACCAGCAGAGATGGGCGGGAGACCCAGTACTTC
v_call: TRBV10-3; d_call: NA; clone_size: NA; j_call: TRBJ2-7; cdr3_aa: CAISELREQYF; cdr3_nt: TGTGCCATCAGTGAGCTCCGGGAGCAGTACTTC
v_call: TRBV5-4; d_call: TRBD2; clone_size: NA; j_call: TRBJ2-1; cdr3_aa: CATLKAGGYNEQFF; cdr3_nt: TGTGCCACCCTTAAAGCGGGAGGGTACAATGAGCAGTTCTTC
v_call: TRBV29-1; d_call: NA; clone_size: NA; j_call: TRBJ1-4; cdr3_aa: CSVIGQRTTNEKLFF; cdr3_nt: TGCAGCGTTATAGGACAGAGAACAACTAATGAAAAACTGTTTTTT
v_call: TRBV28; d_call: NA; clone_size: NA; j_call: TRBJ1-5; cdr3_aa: CAAGIYSNQPQHF; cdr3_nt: TGTGCCGCAGGGATATATAGCAATCAGCCCCAGCATTTT
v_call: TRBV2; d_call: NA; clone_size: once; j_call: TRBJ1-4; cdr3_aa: CASSDPTQGKLFF; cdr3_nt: TGTGCCAGCAGTGATCCGACTCAGGGAAAACTGTTTTTT
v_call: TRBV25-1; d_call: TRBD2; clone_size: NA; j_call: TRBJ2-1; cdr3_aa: CASSRTSGGAPYNEQFF; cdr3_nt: TGTGCCAGCAGCCGCACTAGCGGGGGGGCCCCCTACAATGAGCAGTTCTTC
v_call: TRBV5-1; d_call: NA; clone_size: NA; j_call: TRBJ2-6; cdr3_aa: CASCPVSSQSRANVLTF; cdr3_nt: TGCGCCAGCTGCCCGGTATCTTCACAAAGTCGGGCCAACGTCCTGACTTTC
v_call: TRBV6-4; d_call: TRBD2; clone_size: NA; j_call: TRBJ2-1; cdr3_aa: CASSPSGEPYNEQFF; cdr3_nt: TGTGCCAGCAGTCCTAGCGGGGAACCGTACAATGAGCAGTTCTTC
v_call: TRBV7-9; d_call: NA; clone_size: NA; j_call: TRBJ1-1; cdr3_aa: CASSLFLGQDRLNTEAFF; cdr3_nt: TGTGCCAGCAGCTTATTCTTGGGCCAGGATCGGCTGAACACTGAAGCTTTCTTT
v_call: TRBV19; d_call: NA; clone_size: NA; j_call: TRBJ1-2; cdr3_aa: CASSIRGNYGYTF; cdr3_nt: TGTGCCAGTAGTATAAGGGGTAACTATGGCTACACCTTC
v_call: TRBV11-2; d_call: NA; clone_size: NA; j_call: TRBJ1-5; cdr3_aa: CASSLAGNQPQHF; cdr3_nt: TGTGCCAGCAGCTTAGCTGGCAATCAGCCCCAGCATTTT
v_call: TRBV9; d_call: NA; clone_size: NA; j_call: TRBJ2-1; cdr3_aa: CASSVGREPAVSEQFF; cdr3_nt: TGTGCCAGCAGCGTAGGCCGGGAGCCAGCCGTCAGTGAGCAGTTCTTC
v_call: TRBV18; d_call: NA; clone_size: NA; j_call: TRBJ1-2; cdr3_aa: CASSPGADYGYTF; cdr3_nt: TGTGCCAGCTCACCGGGGGCAGATTATGGCTACACCTTC
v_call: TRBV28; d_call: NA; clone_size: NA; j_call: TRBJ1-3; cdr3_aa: CASWSSGNTIYF; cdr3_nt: TGTGCCAGCTGGAGCTCTGGAAACACCATATATTTT
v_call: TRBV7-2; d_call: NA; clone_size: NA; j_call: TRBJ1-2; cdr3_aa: CASSLDGRTSNYGYTF; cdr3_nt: TGTGCCAGCAGCTTAGATGGGAGAACTTCTAACTATGGCTACACCTTC
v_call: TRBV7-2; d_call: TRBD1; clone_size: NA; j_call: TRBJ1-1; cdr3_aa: CASRPDRAGYTEAFF; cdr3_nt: TGTGCCAGCAGGCCAGACAGGGCGGGGTACACTGAAGCTTTCTTT